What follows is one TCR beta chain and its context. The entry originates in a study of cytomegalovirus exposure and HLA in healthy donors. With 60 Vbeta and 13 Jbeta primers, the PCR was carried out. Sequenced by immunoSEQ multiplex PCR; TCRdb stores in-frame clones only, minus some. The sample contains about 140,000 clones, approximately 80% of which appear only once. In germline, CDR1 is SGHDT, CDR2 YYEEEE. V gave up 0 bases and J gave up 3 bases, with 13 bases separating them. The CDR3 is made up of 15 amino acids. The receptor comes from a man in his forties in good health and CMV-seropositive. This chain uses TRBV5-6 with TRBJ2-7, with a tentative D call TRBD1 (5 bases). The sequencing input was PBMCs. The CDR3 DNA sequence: TGTGCCAGCAGCTTGGGGGGCACAACGAACTACGAGCAGTACTTC. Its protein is CASSLGGTTNYEQYF.